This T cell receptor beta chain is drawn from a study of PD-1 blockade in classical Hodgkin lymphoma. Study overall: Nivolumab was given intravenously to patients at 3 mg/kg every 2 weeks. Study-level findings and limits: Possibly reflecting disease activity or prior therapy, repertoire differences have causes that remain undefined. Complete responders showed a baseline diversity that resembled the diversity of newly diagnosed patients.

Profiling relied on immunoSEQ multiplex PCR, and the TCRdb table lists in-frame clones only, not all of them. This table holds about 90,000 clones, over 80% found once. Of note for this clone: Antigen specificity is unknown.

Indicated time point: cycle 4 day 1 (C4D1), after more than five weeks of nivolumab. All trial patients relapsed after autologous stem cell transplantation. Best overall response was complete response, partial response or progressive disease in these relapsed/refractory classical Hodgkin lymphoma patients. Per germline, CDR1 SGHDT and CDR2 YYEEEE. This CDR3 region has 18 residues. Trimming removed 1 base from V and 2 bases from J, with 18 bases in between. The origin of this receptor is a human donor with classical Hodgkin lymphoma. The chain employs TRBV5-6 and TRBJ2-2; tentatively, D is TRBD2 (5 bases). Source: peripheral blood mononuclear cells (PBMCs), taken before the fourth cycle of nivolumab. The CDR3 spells CASSLPRGAAANTGELFF. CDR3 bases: TGTGCCAGCAGCTTGCCCCGGGGAGCGGCGGCTAACACCGGGGAGCTGTTTTTT.